Listed here are 5 T cell receptor beta chains from one sample, sequenced in a study of T cells after yellow fever vaccination. TCRdb passed the 5' RACE reads through MiXCR, listing each CDR3 protein once. The sample yields 55,000 or so distinct CDR3 sequences, about 6.6% seen once. The material sequenced was CD8+ T cells not binding an NS4B(214-222) dextramer, sorted from PBMCs, taken roughly 47 days after the first yellow fever vaccination. The receptors shown here come from a man aged 18 to 35 who received the YFV17D yellow fever vaccine.

This clonotype was detected many times. The chain is built from TRBV5-1 and TRBJ2-1; tentatively, D is TRBD2 (7 bases). The CDR3 is 17 amino acids. Germline loops: CDR1 SGHRS, CDR2 YFSETQ. V was cut by 0 bases and J by 7 bases, with 20 bases left in between. The DNA of the CDR3 is TGCGCCAGCAGCTTGGTCGCGCCGGGGGGCCCCTGGAATGAGCAGTTCTTC. Its protein product is CASSLVAPGGPWNEQFF. The full variable domain, in which reference TRBV5-1 and TRBJ2-1 provide the parts outside the CDR3, is KAGVTQTPRYLIKTRGQQVTLSCSPISGHRSVSWYQQTPGQGLQFLFEYFSETQRNKGNFPGRFSGRQFSNSRSEMNVSTLELGDSALYLCASSLVAPGGPWNEQFFGPGTRLTVL.

There are many counts of this clonotype. This chain links TRBV29-1 with TRBJ2-1; tentative D call: TRBD1 (6 bases). Germline V lookup: CDR1 SQVTM, CDR2 ANQGSEA. The CDR3 has 13 amino acids. The V end was cut by 3 bases, the J end by 3 bases, with 9 bases between. The CDR3 DNA is TGCAGCGTTGAGTGGACAGACTACAATGAGCAGTTCTTC. Its translation: CSVEWTDYNEQFF.

The J gene is TRBJ2-1, the V gene TRBV6-5; unclear D gene. Germline loops: CDR1 MNHEY, CDR2 SVGAGI. Trimming removed 2 bases at V and 12 bases at J, with 20 bases between. The CDR3 runs 15 residues. CDR3 protein: CASSYGDTTSSGQFF. The DNA for the CDR3 is TGTGCCAGCAGTTACGGCGACACCACCAGTTCCGGGCAGTTCTTC.

This clonotype occurred many times. The rearrangement joins TRBV4-3 to TRBJ2-3; D ambiguous. Trimming stripped 0 bases from V and 14 bases from J, with 15 bases between. The germline gives CDR1 LGHNA, CDR2 YSLEER. The CDR3 has 13 residues. DNA of the CDR3: TGCGCCAGCAGCCAAGATCACGGAGTAGTCCCGTATTTT. Amino acids: CASSQDHGVVPYF.

This clonotype has just a few counts. CDR3: CASSSTAGYTF. The CDR3 nucleotides are TGTGCCAGCAGCTCGACAGCCGGCTACACCTTC. This chain links TRBV7-9 with TRBJ1-2, with D tentatively TRBD1 (5 bases). This CDR3 comprises 11 residues. Germline V gene data show CDR1 as SEHNR and CDR2 as FQNEAQ (reference sequence). V was clipped by 4 bases and J by 8 bases, with 8 bases between them.